The sequence of this TCR beta chain was determined in a study of cytomegalovirus exposure and HLA in healthy donors (dated 2017 in TCRdb). A note on the overall study: An earlier analysis of roughly 570 of the donors reported roughly 300 Gb of sequence data and 117 million unique TCR beta sequences obtained from approximately 180 million T cells. An early release that covered some 630 HLA-typed donors contained approximately 320 gigabases of sequencing data and roughly 84 million unique TCR sequences. The genetic ancestry cluster associated with self-reported Caucasian donors included roughly 84% of the approximately 400 genotyped donors. The aim of the study was to test whether cataloging public T cell receptors could identify signatures of past pathogen exposure. The study profiled the T cell repertoires of hundreds of subjects by immunosequencing and related them to cytomegalovirus serostatus. In addition to the first cohort of 666 subjects, a separate validation cohort of 120 different subjects was used. To predict cytomegalovirus infection status, the study combined high-throughput TCR immunosequencing, statistical association of individual TCRs with disease status, and machine learning. A later analysis re-analyzed previously published TCR beta repertoires from roughly 690 donors and added high-resolution HLA genotyping to study TCR occurrence patterns. Rather than using new phenotypic data, the later analysis identified candidate immune exposures from TCR beta sequences and from how often those sequences occurred across donors. In an earlier analysis of roughly 600 of the donors, high-throughput TCR beta sequencing was used to judge whether each TCR beta V gene segment behaved as functional or pseudogenic. Alongside the repertoire data, information on donor age, sex, ethnicity and CMV serostatus was compiled. A later genetic analysis took genome-wide SNP genotypes for 398 of the 666 donors and used that subset as a discovery cohort. All discovery cohort repertoires had been generated on a single sequencing platform. Class I and class II HLA loci were covered by the typing at four-digit resolution. The number of donors typed differed by locus, with about 629-630 for A, B, C, DRB1 and DQB1, around 560 for DQA1, 606 for DPA1, and under 490 for DPB1. About five DR-DQ haplotypes were treated as single units for association and clustering because of strong linkage in the cohort. On average, around 200,000 unique TCR beta nucleotide sequences were sequenced per donor among about 400 genotyped donors of the cohort, with about 19% of those sequences being non-productive.

The receptor library was made with the immunoSEQ multiplex PCR assay. A mixture of 60 forward primers for TCR Vbeta segments and 13 reverse primers for TCR Jbeta segments was used in the multiplex PCR. The CDR3 region of rearranged TCR beta genes was amplified from genomic DNA with a multiplex PCR assay. Amplified TCR beta libraries were sequenced as 87-base-pair reads on the Illumina HiSeq System. On the authors' methods: In a later analysis, approximately 74 million unique TCR beta chains were counted across the 500 to 700 repertoires, and roughly 9.9 million of these chains were shared by at least two donors. Raw reads were error-corrected and collapsed into unique sequences with a nearest-neighbor algorithm that merged closely related sequences to remove PCR and sequencing errors. Alignment of CDR3 sequences to IMGT reference sequences was used to assign V, D and J gene segments. For a sequence to be retained, at least a six-nucleotide match to both a V gene segment and a J gene segment was required. A rearrangement counted as productive if the CDR3 had no stop codons and remained in frame with V and J, and every other rearrangement counted as non-productive. Following IMGT convention, CDR3 was defined as the stretch from the second conserved V-encoded cysteine to the conserved J-encoded phenylalanine. Sequences without an unambiguous match to a single V gene segment were excluded from the earlier analysis of 500 to 700 of the donors. In an earlier analysis of a few hundred of the donors, V segments were called functional above 56.7% productive rearrangements and were called segregating when the between-donor standard deviation exceeded 5%. A statistical classification framework was developed to diagnose cytomegalovirus status using the catalog of TCR beta chain sequences. In a later analysis, V and J genes were assigned by comparing TCR nucleotide sequences against IMGT/GENE-DB human TR gene sequences. Using the TCRdist pipeline, a later analysis assigned CDR3 sequences along with most-parsimonious VDJ recombination scenarios. In a later analysis, each TCR beta chain was defined by its CDR3 amino acid sequence together with its V-gene family, and reads lacking a unique V-gene family were excluded. A later analysis removed nearly 600 highly shared, low-generation-probability nucleotide sequences to deal with suspected cross-contamination and a sequencing artifact. A later analysis calculated a clonal expansion index for each public chain from normalized within-repertoire ranks of inferred template counts. In a later analysis, generation probabilities were computed using a VDJ recombination model fitted to out-of-frame rearrangements, and the results were checked against IGoR. In a later analysis, TCR-TCR, TCR-HLA and TCR-CMV co-occurrence was scored with hypergeometric tests, and a repertoire-size bias correction was applied to TCR pairs. To estimate false discovery rates, a later analysis permuted the HLA or CMV assignments 20 times. In a later analysis, co-occurring TCRs were grouped using DBSCAN, with TCRdist sequence similarity added in when clustering inside HLA-allele-positive subsets. Co-occurrence clustering excluded repertoires with fewer than 30,000 or more than 120,000 public chains, plus five with anomalous nucleotide sharing. Imported from immuneACCESS, the table was reduced by TCRdb to in-frame sequences with V and J called. These copies leave out some clones; in studies compared against another copy, an unresolved V gene accounts for under half, and the cause of the remainder is not known. The DNA was the basis for D and trimming; V, J and clone size are from that table. The sample has fewer than 200,000 clones on record, around 86% of them singletons. The ten largest clones add up to about 1.6% of the sample.

Overall results and qualifications from the work: Linkage disequilibrium might explain the correlated functional status among segregating V segments, but an unknown experimental factor could not be excluded. For the cohort, immune exposure information was limited to CMV serostatus. In a later analysis, TCR association rates were found to vary across HLA loci, with the most associated TCRs seen for DRB1 alleles and the fewest for HLA-C alleles. Presence/absence analyses assumed roughly uniform sequencing depth across donors, an assumption that may not hold. A later analysis associated some 17,000 TCR beta sequences with specific HLA alleles at a false discovery rate of 0.05. According to a later analysis, most CMV-associated TCR beta chains appeared to be HLA-restricted, and the HLA associations seemed to be driven largely by CMV exposure. V-gene and J-gene trimming of TCR beta chains was associated with a missense DCLRE1C variant in a later genetic analysis, and the association was replicated in an independent cohort. In both the original and validation cohorts, the classifier was reported to diagnose cytomegalovirus status with high specificity and sensitivity. The authors suggested that the approach could potentially be extended to other disease states and immunological phenotypes. Three of the identified cytomegalovirus-associated TCR beta chains were confirmed in vitro to be specific for cytomegalovirus antigens. A later analysis found that HLA-associated TCR beta chains were more clonally expanded and had lower generation probabilities than equally common non-associated chains. Some IMGT-functional V segments, including TRBV6-2 and TRBV6-3, could not be distinguished by the 87-base-pair reads and were therefore excluded. Only TCR beta chains were sequenced in this cohort, and the absence of alpha or paired-chain data limited detectable features. Broadly in line with IMGT annotations, most TCR beta V segments showed up in productive rearrangements about 87% or about 30% of the time in an earlier analysis of several hundred of the donors. Over 15 rarely observed V segments, including chromosome 9 orphons, were excluded from the earlier analysis of several hundred of the donors because counts were too low. A cluster of highly shared sequence variants was judged likely to represent a technical artifact of the sequencing pipeline. When HLA alleles, especially DR and DQ, strongly co-occurred, attributing TCR associations to individual alleles was difficult. Compared with the approximately 600-donor mean, donors in an Asian-associated ancestry cluster had fewer N-insertions in productive TCRs, according to a later genetic analysis. Because some donors lacked HLA typing at each locus, the association tests relied only on the typed subset. A total of 150 to 200 TCR beta chains were listed by the study as associated with cytomegalovirus. According to a later analysis, parvovirus B19, influenza, CMV and Epstein-Barr virus appeared linked to several top co-occurrence clusters. A further reported finding was that TCR beta sequences accurately predicted the HLA-A and HLA-B alleles for most subjects in the first cohort. Across donors, most TCR sequences were observed very rarely, whereas some public TCRs were present in many individuals.

In total, over 600 healthy bone marrow donors made up the cohort. All cohort members were sampled while nominally healthy, although unrecorded immune exposures were likely present. The donor was CMV seronegative and belonged to the group of over 350 seronegative cohort members. A peripheral blood sample was collected from each donor, and TCR beta sequencing was performed on peripheral blood mononuclear cells. The Qiagen DNeasy Blood Extraction Kit was used to extract genomic DNA from the blood cell samples. The germline V gene (reference sequence) sets CDR1 to SGHAT and CDR2 to FQDESV. Its CDR3 holds 15 amino acids, cysteine through phenylalanine. CDR3 DNA is the only sequence kept; it has 45 bases, read in frame from the first base. Ends trimmed: V by 6 bases, J by 6 bases; bases unmatched to a gene: 5. Note on this clone: Its specific antigen is unknown. No much larger clone exists at a distance of one base, and base qualities are not known.

The clonotype comes from a man aged 45-60 years in good health and CMV-seronegative. The V gene is TRBV11-1 and the J gene is TRBJ2-1, with 13 middle bases fitting TRBD2. The sequencing sample was made of PBMCs. The DNA sequence is TGTGCCAGCAGGAAGACTAGCGGGGGGACCAATGAGCAGTTCTTC. Translation gives CASRKTSGGTNEQFF.